This T cell receptor beta chain was profiled in a study of cytomegalovirus exposure and HLA in healthy donors. Primers for the PCR totalled 60 Vbeta and 13 Jbeta. Data came from immunoSEQ multiplex PCR; TCRdb stores just in-frame clones and leaves some out. The sample has about 55,000 clones; about three quarters are singletons. Germline CDR1 is LGHNA and CDR2 is YNFKEQ. V lost 1 base and J lost 2, with 9 bases in between. CDR3 size: 15 residues. Sequencing input: PBMCs. The clonotype was recovered from a female donor in good health and CMV-seronegative. The chain joins TRBV4-2 to TRBJ1-5; D is unresolved. This CDR3 is CASSQAGGGNQPQHF. The CDR3 DNA is TGTGCCAGCAGCCAAGCGGGAGGTGGCAATCAGCCCCAGCATTTT.